A single sample gave rise to the 10 T cell receptor beta chains below, sequenced in a study of T-cell memory formation after mild COVID-19 (dated by TCRdb to about 2021). The library was produced with 5' RACE. The data were produced on an Illumina NovaSeq 6000. The raw public reads went through TCRdb reprocessing: fastp at Q25, MiXCR clone calling, in-frame beta chains kept. Each entry is one CDR3 protein sequence, shown with its most common DNA and genes. This sample holds approximately 200,000 distinct CDR3 sequences; 16% were observed only once. Just over 2% of the sample is in the top ten clones. Specimen: PBMCs or a T cell subset sorted from them (not recorded which). Every receptor here comes from an adult woman who had mild COVID-19 (a few samples of this study predate the infection). The sample titles of this study are shuffled in the database, so cell type and time point are left out; the donor was told from shared clones.

This clonotype was found many times. The chain couples TRBV5-1 to TRBJ2-5; D is undetermined. The CDR3 is 14 amino acids. The germline gives CDR1 SGHRS, CDR2 YFSETQ. With 2 bases removed from V and 4 bases from J, the gap between germline ends came to 12 bases. The CDR3 nucleotides are TGCGCCAGCAGCTTCACCGGTTTTGGAGAGACCCAGTACTTC. Its translation: CASSFTGFGETQYF.

This chain links TRBV4-2 with TRBJ2-5; 11 bases map to TRBD2. V was clipped by 5 bases and J by 2 bases; unmatched bases: 13. The CDR3 extends over 18 amino acids. The germline V gene encodes CDR1 LGHNA and CDR2 YNFKEQ. CDR3 loop: CASSEGTSGNHYQETQYF. For the CDR3, the DNA is TGTGCCAGCAGCGAAGGGACTAGCGGCAATCATTATCAAGAGACCCAGTACTTC.

Only a few counts were recorded for this clonotype. V usage is TRBV4-3 and J usage is TRBJ2-1; D is unclear. This CDR3 has 13 amino acids. In germline, CDR1 is LGHNA, CDR2 YSLEER. Trimming cost V 2 bases and J 10 bases, with 12 bases left between them. CDR3 residues: CASSQSSSHEQFF. DNA for the CDR3: TGCGCCAGCAGCCAATCTAGTTCCCACGAGCAGTTCTTC.

In its sample, this clonotype was seen a few times. The rearrangement uses TRBV4-1 and TRBJ2-1; 7 bases line up with TRBD1. Losses at the gene ends were 1 base for V and 6 bases for J; bases not matched to a gene: 12. The CDR3 covers 17 residues. Germline V gene data show CDR1 as MGHRA and CDR2 as YSYEKL. CDR3 sequence: CASSQAYSNSGGNEQFF. CDR3 coding DNA: TGCGCCAGCAGCCAAGCTTACTCCAACTCAGGGGGCAATGAGCAGTTCTTC.

This clonotype was detected a few times. The chain uses TRBV29-1 and TRBJ1-1; the D is unclear. Germline V lookup: CDR1 SQVTM, CDR2 ANQGSEA. This CDR3 contains 12 residues. V was cut by 7 bases and J by 2 bases, with 11 bases left in between. CDR3 nucleotides: TGCAGCGGTAGTACGCGCAACACTGAAGCTTTCTTT. Translation gives CSGSTRNTEAFF.

This clonotype has just a few counts. V is TRBV6-6 and J is TRBJ1-1; TRBD1 is a possible D gene (5 bases). V was trimmed by 6 bases and J by 1 base, leaving 12 bases between them. The CDR3 runs 14 residues. Germline V lookup: CDR1 MNHNY, CDR2 SVGAGI (reference sequence). In nucleotides, the CDR3 is TGTGCCAGCAGATACCGGCAGGGGAACACTGAAGCTTTCTTT. Its translation is CASRYRQGNTEAFF.

The rearrangement uses TRBV5-8 and TRBJ2-6, with 10 bases fitting TRBD1. V shed 4 bases, J shed 3 bases, and the junction held 7 bases outside the gene matches. CDR1 and CDR2 (germline): SGHTS, YDEGEE. CDR3 length: 17 amino acids. CDR3 sequence reads: CASSPGTGARGANVLTF. The DNA of the CDR3 is TGTGCCAGCAGCCCCGGGACAGGGGCTCGTGGGGCCAACGTCCTGACTTTC.

The V call is TRBV5-6, the J call TRBJ2-1, with D perhaps matching TRBD2 (6 bases). Germline V CDR1 and CDR2: SGHDT, YYEEEE. CDR3 size: 16 residues. Trimming took off 0 bases at V and 10 bases at J, with 20 bases between the two ends. This chain's CDR3 is CASSLEGRGNGREQFF. CDR3 DNA sequence: TGTGCCAGCAGCTTGGAGGGCCGAGGGAATGGGAGGGAGCAGTTCTTC.

In its sample, this clonotype was seen a few times. The J gene is TRBJ2-2, the V gene TRBV15; perhaps TRBD2 as D (5 bases). Germline V gives CDR1 LNHNV, CDR2 YYDKDF (reference sequence). Trimming took off 0 bases at V and 5 bases at J, with 16 bases between the two ends. This CDR3 is built from 17 residues. In DNA, the CDR3 is TGTGCCACCAGCAGAGATTCGGCCGGGATCAGAACCGGGGAGCTGTTTTTT. Protein sequence: CATSRDSAGIRTGELFF.

This clonotype was recorded a few times. The J gene is TRBJ1-2, the V gene TRBV3-1; perhaps TRBD1 as D (5 bases). The length of the CDR3 is 14 residues. Germline CDR1 reads LGHDT; CDR2 reads YNNKEL (reference sequence). With 6 bases removed from V and 8 bases from J, the gap between germline ends came to 19 bases. The CDR3 region has the DNA TGTGCCAGCAGTCGGGGGGGATTTGGAGACGGCTACACCTTC. Translated, it gives CASSRGGFGDGYTF.